This T cell receptor (beta chain) derives from a study of blood T cell repertoires in COVID-19. Study summary: Sites in the United States, Italy and Spain provided acute and convalescent COVID-19 samples.

Seattle participants joined during active infection and were tracked over time. Sequenced by immunoSEQ multiplex PCR; TCRdb stores in-frame clones only, minus some. The sample holds about 120,000 clones, 81% seen once. V lost 7 bases and J lost 0; bases outside the gene matches: 5. The CDR3 totals 15 residues. The germline CDR1 and CDR2 sequences are LNHDA and SQIVND (reference sequence). Sequenced input: peripheral blood. This TCR came from a man aged 25 to 40 with COVID-19, enrolled during active disease. The chain recombines TRBV19 with TRBJ2-1; 8 nucleotides line up with TRBD2. The CDR3 loop reads CASMATSVSYNEQFF. Here the CDR3 DNA reads TGTGCCAGTATGGCGACTAGCGTCTCCTACAATGAGCAGTTCTTC. The complete variable domain, with remaining parts taken from reference TRBV19 and TRBJ2-1, reads DGGITQSPKYLFRKEGQNVTLSCEQNLNHDAMYWYRQDPGQGLRLIYYSQIVNDFQKGDIAEGYSVSREKKESFPLTVTSAQKNPTAFYLCASMATSVSYNEQFFGPGTRLTVL.